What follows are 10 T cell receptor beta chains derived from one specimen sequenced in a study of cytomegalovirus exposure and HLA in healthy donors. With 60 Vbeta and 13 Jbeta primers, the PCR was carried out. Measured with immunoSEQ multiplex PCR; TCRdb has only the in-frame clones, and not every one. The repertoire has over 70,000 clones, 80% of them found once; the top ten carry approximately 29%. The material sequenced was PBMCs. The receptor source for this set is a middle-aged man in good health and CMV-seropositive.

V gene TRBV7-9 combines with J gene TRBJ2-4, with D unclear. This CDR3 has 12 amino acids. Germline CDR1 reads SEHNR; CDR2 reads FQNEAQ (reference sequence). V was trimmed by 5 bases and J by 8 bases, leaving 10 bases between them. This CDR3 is CASSTSRDIQYF. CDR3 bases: TGTGCCAGCAGCACCTCTCGGGACATTCAGTACTTC.

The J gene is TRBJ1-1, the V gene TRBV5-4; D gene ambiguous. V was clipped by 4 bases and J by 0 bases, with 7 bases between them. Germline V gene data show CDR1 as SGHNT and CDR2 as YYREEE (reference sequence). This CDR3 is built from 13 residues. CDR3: CASSLFMNTEAFF. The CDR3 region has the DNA TGTGCCAGCAGCCTATTTATGAACACTGAAGCTTTCTTT.

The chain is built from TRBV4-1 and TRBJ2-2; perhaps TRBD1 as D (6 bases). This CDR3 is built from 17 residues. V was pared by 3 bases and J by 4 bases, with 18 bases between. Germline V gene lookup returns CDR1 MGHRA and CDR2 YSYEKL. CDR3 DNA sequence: TGCGCCAGCAGCCACCCTGGGAGACAGGCATCCACCGGGGAGCTGTTTTTT. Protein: CASSHPGRQASTGELFF.

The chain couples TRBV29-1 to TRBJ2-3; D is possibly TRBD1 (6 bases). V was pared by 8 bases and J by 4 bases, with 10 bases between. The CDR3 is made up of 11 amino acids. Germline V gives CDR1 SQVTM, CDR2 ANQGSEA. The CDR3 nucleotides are TGCAGCTCGTGGGGGCCAGATACGCAGTATTTT. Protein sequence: CSSWGPDTQYF.

CDR3 nucleotide sequence: TGTGCCAGTAGTATAGAGCCGACGTCGGAGGTGGAAGCTTTCTTT. Its translation is CASSIEPTSEVEAFF. The genes are TRBV19 and TRBJ1-1, with no clear D. Germline assignment: CDR1 LNHDA and CDR2 SQIVND (reference sequence). The length of the CDR3 is 15 residues. The V and J ends lost 0 bases and 8 bases respectively, with 16 bases between them. The variable domain in full, completed from reference TRBV19 and TRBJ1-1, reads DGGITQSPKYLFRKEGQNVTLSCEQNLNHDAMYWYRQDPGQGLRLIYYSQIVNDFQKGDIAEGYSVSREKKESFPLTVTSAQKNPTAFYLCASSIEPTSEVEAFFGQGTRLTVV.

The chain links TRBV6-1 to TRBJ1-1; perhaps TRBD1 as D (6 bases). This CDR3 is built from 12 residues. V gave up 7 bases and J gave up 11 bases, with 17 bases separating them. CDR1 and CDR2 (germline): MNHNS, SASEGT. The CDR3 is CASMYRVPRAFF. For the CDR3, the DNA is TGTGCCAGCATGTACAGGGTCCCTCGGGCTTTCTTT.

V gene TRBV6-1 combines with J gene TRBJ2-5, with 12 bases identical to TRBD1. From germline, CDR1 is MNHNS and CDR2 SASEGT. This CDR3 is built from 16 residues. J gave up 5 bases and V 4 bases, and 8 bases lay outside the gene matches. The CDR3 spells CASSAPGQGASETQYF. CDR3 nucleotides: TGTGCCAGCAGTGCCCCGGGACAGGGGGCTTCGGAGACCCAGTACTTC.

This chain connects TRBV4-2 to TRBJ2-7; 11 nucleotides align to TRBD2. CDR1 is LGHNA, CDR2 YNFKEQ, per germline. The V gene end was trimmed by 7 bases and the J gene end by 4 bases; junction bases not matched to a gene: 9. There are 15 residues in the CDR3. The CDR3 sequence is CASTPTSGNNYEQYF. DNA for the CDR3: TGTGCCAGCACCCCGACTAGCGGGAATAATTACGAGCAGTACTTC.

The CDR3 sequence is CASSYPQRNNEQFF. The CDR3 bases are TGTGCCAGCAGTTACCCTCAGCGGAACAATGAGCAGTTCTTC. The gene calls are TRBV6-6 and TRBJ2-1; D is perhaps TRBD2 (5 bases). Per germline, CDR1 MNHNY and CDR2 SVGAGI (reference sequence). V gave up 2 bases and J gave up 5 bases, with 10 bases separating them. The CDR3 has 14 amino acids.

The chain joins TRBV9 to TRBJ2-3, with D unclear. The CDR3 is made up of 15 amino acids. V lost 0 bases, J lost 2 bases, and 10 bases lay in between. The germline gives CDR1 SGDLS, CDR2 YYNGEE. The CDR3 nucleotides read TGTGCCAGCAGCGTAGTTGGCGGATCCACAGATACGCAGTATTTT. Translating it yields CASSVVGGSTDTQYF.